The rows below give T cell receptor beta chains drawn from one sample of a study of blood T cell repertoires in COVID-19. The repertoire was sequenced with immunoSEQ multiplex PCR; TCRdb's copy has only in-frame clones and lacks some. This table has about 300,000 clones, about 89% appearing once. Sequenced material: peripheral blood. These receptors were obtained from a man between 40 and 49 years old with acute or convalescent COVID-19. Each CDR3 is given with its conserved first and last residue. D genes are given only for firm matches. Rows may omit the clone size; those that give it use once, few, many or a size class.

d_call,v_call,j_call,clone_size,cdr3_nt,cdr3_aa
TRBD2,TRBV25-1,TRBJ2-1,.,TGTGCCAGCAGTGGCCGTGGGAGCGGGGGGGCCAAGGGGCAGTTCTTC,CASSGRGSGGAKGQFF
TRBD1,TRBV10-3,TRBJ2-3,.,TGTGCCATCAGCGGGGACAGGGCGCGAGATACGCAGTATTTT,CAISGDRARDTQYF
.,TRBV6-5,TRBJ2-3,.,TGTGCCAGCAGTTACTCGGGAGGAGGGGATACGCAGTATTTT,CASSYSGGGDTQYF
.,TRBV3-1/TRBV3-2,TRBJ2-5,.,TGTGCCAGCAGCCCATTCGTGGCGGGCCAAGAGACCCAGTACTTC,CASSPFVAGQETQYF
.,TRBV10-1,TRBJ1-1,.,TGCGCCAGCAGACGGGAGTCTAACACTGAAGCTTTCTTT,CASRRESNTEAFF
TRBD1,TRBV29-1,TRBJ2-7,.,TGCAGCGCCTCACAGGGGAAAAACGAGCAGTACTTC,CSASQGKNEQYF
TRBD1,TRBV7-8,TRBJ2-2,once,TGTGCCAGCAGCCCAAGACAGGGCGGGAACACCGGGGAGCTGTTTTTT,CASSPRQGGNTGELFF
TRBD1,TRBV29-1,TRBJ1-2,once,TGCAGCGTTATGACAGGGTCTAACTATGGCTACACCTTC,CSVMTGSNYGYTF
TRBD2,TRBV9,TRBJ2-3,.,TGTGCCAGCAGTCCCGGACTAGCGGGGGGTCATAGGGTAGATACGCAGTATTTT,CASSPGLAGGHRVDTQYF
.,TRBV29-1,TRBJ1-1,.,TGCAGCGTTTCTTGGGGGGTAGCGCTAGAAGCTTTCTTT,CSVSWGVALEAFF
.,TRBV18,TRBJ1-2,.,TGTGCCAGCTCACCGGCAGGGATTCCAGACTATGGCTACACCTTC,CASSPAGIPDYGYTF
TRBD2,TRBV27,TRBJ2-7,.,TGTGCCAGCAGTCGAACTAGCGGTTCCTACGAGCAGTACTTC,CASSRTSGSYEQYF
.,TRBV5-4,TRBJ1-1,few,TGTGCCAGCAGCCAACCCGGGAACACTGAAGCTTTCTTT,CASSQPGNTEAFF
.,TRBV12-3/TRBV12-4,TRBJ1-2,.,TGTGCCAGCAGTTTAGCGCGTAATGGCTACACCTTC,CASSLARNGYTF
.,TRBV24-1,TRBJ2-1,once,TGTGCCACCAGTGACCCGTGGGAGAATGAGCAGTTCTTC,CATSDPWENEQFF
.,TRBV2,TRBJ2-7,.,TGTGCCAGCAGCCTTATACCTTTTCGGGAGCAGTACTTC,CASSLIPFREQYF
.,TRBV5-6,TRBJ1-2,.,TGTGCCAGCAGCCCAGGGGTTTATGGCTACACCTTC,CASSPGVYGYTF
.,TRBV2,TRBJ2-3,.,TGTGCCAGCAGCCGGGACTGGGACACAGATACGCAGTATTTT,CASSRDWDTDTQYF
.,TRBV5-1,TRBJ2-7,.,TGCGCCAGCAGCTTGGGACAGGCCGCCTACGAGCAGTACTTC,CASSLGQAAYEQYF
TRBD2,TRBV6-2/TRBV6-3,TRBJ2-1,.,TGTGCCAGCAGCCCCCTTGGACTAGCGGGGGTACGCAATGAGCAGTTCTTC,CASSPLGLAGVRNEQFF
.,TRBV5-5,TRBJ2-1,.,TGTGCCAGCAGCTTGGAAGACAGGAGAGTGGAGCAGTTCTTC,CASSLEDRRVEQFF
.,TRBV2,TRBJ1-1,.,TGTGCCAGCAGTGAATATTCGGCAGGGATCACTGAAGCTTTCTTT,CASSEYSAGITEAFF
.,TRBV12-5,TRBJ2-3,.,TGTGCTAGTGGGACCCAGGAGGCAGATACGCAGTATTTT,CASGTQEADTQYF
.,TRBV29-1,TRBJ1-3,.,TGCAGCGGGGCCCTGGGAAACACCATATATTTT,CSGALGNTIYF
.,TRBV3-1/TRBV3-2,TRBJ1-2,.,TGTGCCAGCAGCCCTGACAGGACAAAGCGCACCTTC,CASSPDRTKRTF
.,TRBV9,TRBJ1-1,.,TGTGCCAGCAGCGTAGGGAGGGACACTGAAGCTTTCTTT,CASSVGRDTEAFF
.,TRBV6-2/TRBV6-3,TRBJ1-1,.,TGTGCCAGCAGCCCTCTACTGAACACTGAAGCTTTCTTT,CASSPLLNTEAFF
.,TRBV27,TRBJ2-7,.,TGTGCCAGCAGTTTATCCCCCCGGAGCGAGCAGTACTTC,CASSLSPRSEQYF
.,TRBV24-1,TRBJ2-1,.,TGTGCCACCAGTGATTTGAGTGGGGGGACGATCAATGAGCAGTTCTTC,CATSDLSGGTINEQFF
.,TRBV25-1,TRBJ2-7,.,TGTGCCAGCAGTGACCGAAGCGGCAGCTCCTACGAGCAGTACTTC,CASSDRSGSSYEQYF
.,TRBV5-1,TRBJ2-7,.,TGCGCCAGCAGCACACAGGGATACGAGCAGTACTTC,CASSTQGYEQYF
.,TRBV19,TRBJ1-5,.,TGTGCCAGTAGTGCCCAGGGATTAGGGCAGCCCCAGCATTTT,CASSAQGLGQPQHF
TRBD1,TRBV11-2,TRBJ1-1,.,TGTGCCAGCAGCTTAACAGGGGTCGGCACTGAAGCTTTCTTT,CASSLTGVGTEAFF
.,TRBV5-1,TRBJ2-7,.,TGCGCCAGCAGCTTGGGGGCCTCCAGCTCCTACGAGCAGTACTTC,CASSLGASSSYEQYF
TRBD1,TRBV5-1,TRBJ2-6,.,TGCGCCAGCAGCTTCACAGGGGGGACTGGGGCCAACGTCCTGACTTTC,CASSFTGGTGANVLTF
TRBD2,TRBV13,TRBJ2-7,.,TGTGCCAGCAGGAAGCGGGGAGACTCCTACGAGCAGTACTTC,CASRKRGDSYEQYF
.,TRBV6-5,TRBJ1-5,once,TGTGCCAGCAGTTACTCACAGGGTAGCAATCAGCCTCAGCATTTT,CASSYSQGSNQPQHF
TRBD1,TRBV19,TRBJ1-6,.,TGTGCCAGTTCGTCCGGGACAGGGGACTCACCCCTCCACTTT,CASSSGTGDSPLHF